Each of the 7 T cell receptor beta chains below was sequenced from the same sample in a study of T-cell memory formation after mild COVID-19. Using its own MiXCR run on the 5' RACE reads, TCRdb lists one record per CDR3 protein. The repertoire holds hundreds of thousands of distinct CDR3 sequences, with under 30% as singletons. The sequencing sample was made of PBMCs or a T cell subset sorted from them (not recorded which). The receptors originated from an adult woman who had mild COVID-19 (a few samples of this study predate the infection). Cell type and time point are not known.

The rearrangement links TRBV12-3 or TRBV12-4 to TRBJ2-7; TRBD1 matches at 8 bases. V lost 5 bases and J lost 4; bases outside the gene matches: 7. This CDR3 region has 14 residues. Written as DNA, the CDR3 is TGTGCCAGCAGTCCCCGGACAGGGTGGTACGAGCAGTACTTC. Translating gives CASSPRTGWYEQYF.

The rearrangement joins TRBV24-1 to TRBJ2-3, with unresolved D. CDR1 and CDR2 from the germline V gene are KGHDR and SFDVKD. V gave up 7 bases and J gave up 2 bases, with 9 bases separating them. There are 13 residues in the CDR3. The CDR3 DNA reads as TGTGCCACCAGCAGTAGCTACACAGATACGCAGTATTTT. Translated, it gives CATSSSYTDTQYF.

This clonotype was seen more than once but under ten times. The J gene is TRBJ2-5, the V gene TRBV20-1, with D perhaps matching TRBD1 or TRBD2 (5 bases each). The CDR3 length is 12 residues. From germline, CDR1 is DFQATT and CDR2 SNEGSKA (reference sequence). The V end was cut by 3 bases, the J end by 5 bases, with 10 bases between. In DNA form, the CDR3 reads TGCAGTGCTAGGGGACCTGGGGAGACCCAGTACTTC. Its translation is CSARGPGETQYF.

This chain joins TRBV5-1 and TRBJ2-7, with D maybe TRBD1 (6 bases). This CDR3 comprises 15 residues. V was pared by 0 bases and J by 3 bases, with 13 bases between. Germline V lookup: CDR1 SGHRS, CDR2 YFSETQ. The DNA for the CDR3 is TGCGCCAGCAGCTTGGACGGGACAATGGTCTACGAGCAGTACTTC. Protein: CASSLDGTMVYEQYF. The whole variable domain, filled in from reference TRBV5-1 and TRBJ2-7, reads KAGVTQTPRYLIKTRGQQVTLSCSPISGHRSVSWYQQTPGQGLQFLFEYFSETQRNKGNFPGRFSGRQFSNSRSEMNVSTLELGDSALYLCASSLDGTMVYEQYFGPGTRLTVT.

This CDR3 reads CASSLGTGRTYEQYF. As DNA, the CDR3 is TGTGCCAGCAGCTTAGGGACAGGGCGGACCTACGAGCAGTACTTC. The chain combines TRBV7-3 with TRBJ2-7, with 9 bases that match TRBD1. V trimming: 2 bases; J trimming: 2 bases; junction bases outside the gene matches: 4. CDR1 is SGHTA, CDR2 FQGTGA, per germline. CDR3 length: 15 residues.

This clonotype has only a few counts. The gene calls are TRBV5-5 and TRBJ2-1, with 9 bases fitting TRBD2. The germline gives CDR1 SGHKS, CDR2 YYEKEE (reference sequence). This CDR3 contains 15 residues. J was trimmed by 8 bases and V by 4 bases; bases with no gene match: 10. CDR3 sequence reads: CASSPREGRKHEQFF. In nucleotides, the CDR3 is TGTGCCAGCAGCCCGCGGGAGGGACGAAAGCATGAGCAGTTCTTC. The full variable domain, in which reference TRBV5-5 and TRBJ2-1 provide the parts outside the CDR3, is DAGVTQSPTHLIKTRGQQVTLRCSPISGHKSVSWYQQVLGQGPQFIFQYYEKEERGRGNFPDRFSARQFPNYSSELNVNALLLGDSALYLCASSPREGRKHEQFFGPGTRLTVL.

The rearrangement uses TRBV5-1 and TRBJ2-1, with TRBD2 matching 8 bases. CDR3 size: 15 residues. The germline V gene has CDR1 SGHRS and CDR2 YFSETQ. J gave up 10 bases and V 0 bases, and 9 bases lay outside the gene matches. The DNA for the CDR3 is TGCGCCAGCAGCTTGGAGGGACTAGAGGGCTCCGAGCAGTTCTTC. It encodes CASSLEGLEGSEQFF.